The rows below give T cell receptor beta chains drawn from one sample of a study of CD8 T cells in Susac syndrome. TCRdb recomputed calls from the immunoSEQ multiplex PCR reads with MiXCR, one row per CDR3 protein. The table includes a few hundred thousand distinct CDR3 sequences, 75% to 90% detected once. Specimen: CD8+ T cells from PBMCs. The source is a human donor with multiple sclerosis. Both conserved end residues are part of each CDR3. A D gene is named only where the DNA matches it firmly. Rows give clone size only sometimes, using once, few, many, or a class for an expanded clone.

d_gene | len | abundance | j_gene | v_gene | CDR3aa | CDR3nt
NA | 12 | NA | TRBJ2-7 | TRBV12-3/TRBV12-4 | CASSPVRGEQYF | TGTGCCAGCAGTCCCGTTCGAGGCGAGCAGTACTTC
TRBD1 | 14 | NA | TRBJ1-5 | TRBV30 | CAWGQVGGNQPQHF | TGTGCCTGGGGACAGGTTGGGGGCAATCAGCCCCAGCATTTT
NA | 13 | NA | TRBJ1-2 | TRBV18 | CASSLGTLDGYTF | TGTGCCAGCTCCCTAGGGACATTGGACGGCTACACCTTC
TRBD2 | 15 | NA | TRBJ2-1 | TRBV30 | CAWTEGTSGYNEQFF | TGTGCCTGGACCGAGGGGACTAGCGGATACAATGAGCAGTTCTTC
NA | 14 | once | TRBJ2-1 | TRBV4-3 | CASSQDRRPNEQFF | TGCGCCAGCAGCCAAGATCGGCGCCCCAATGAGCAGTTCTTC
NA | 11 | NA | TRBJ1-1 | TRBV28 | CASSWTERAFF | TGTGCCAGCAGTTGGACGGAGAGAGCTTTCTTT
NA | 16 | NA | TRBJ2-1 | TRBV5-6 | CASSPPRTDSYNEQFF | TGTGCCAGCAGCCCCCCCAGGACAGACAGCTACAATGAGCAGTTCTTC
TRBD2 | 14 | once | TRBJ2-5 | TRBV20-1 | CSAREPTSIETQYF | TGCAGTGCTAGAGAGCCGACTAGCATCGAGACCCAGTACTTC
NA | 11 | NA | TRBJ2-5 | TRBV15 | CATSREGRVHF | TGTGCCACCAGCAGAGAAGGCAGGGTCCACTTC
TRBD1 | 14 | NA | TRBJ1-2 | TRBV27 | CASRDRDSSYGYTF | TGTGCCAGCAGGGACCGGGACAGCTCCTATGGCTACACCTTC
TRBD1 | 14 | NA | TRBJ2-7 | TRBV29-1 | CSVRTGGGSYEQYF | TGCAGCGTTCGGACAGGGGGAGGGTCGTACGAGCAGTACTTC
TRBD2 | 15 | NA | TRBJ2-5 | TRBV20-1 | CSAGLGIAGEETQYF | TGCAGTGCTGGACTTGGGATAGCGGGGGAAGAGACCCAGTACTTC
NA | 15 | once | TRBJ1-1 | TRBV6-2/TRBV6-3 | CASSPWRPLNTEAFF | TGTGCCAGCAGCCCGTGGAGGCCCCTGAACACTGAAGCTTTCTTT
NA | 14 | NA | TRBJ1-1 | TRBV20-1 | CSASPGPMNTEAFF | TGCAGTGCTAGTCCGGGACCTATGAACACTGAAGCTTTCTTT
TRBD2 | 16 | NA | TRBJ2-5 | TRBV19 | CASTLGGGNGFETQYF | TGTGCCAGTACCCTCGGCGGGGGTAATGGCTTCGAGACCCAGTACTTC
TRBD2 | 16 | NA | TRBJ2-1 | TRBV4-2 | CASSQEGAGSVNEQFF | TGTGCCAGCAGCCAAGAAGGAGCGGGATCGGTCAATGAGCAGTTCTTC
NA | 13 | NA | TRBJ2-7 | TRBV29-1 | CSVEWTDSYEQYF | TGCAGCGTTGAGTGGACCGATTCCTACGAGCAGTACTTC
TRBD2 | 15 | NA | TRBJ2-1 | TRBV6-4 | CASSDLAGGPNEQFF | TGTGCCAGCAGTGACCTAGCGGGAGGGCCCAATGAGCAGTTCTTC